What follows are 29 T cell receptor beta chains derived from one specimen sequenced in a study of T-cell reconstitution after alpha-beta-depleted transplantation in children. Unique molecular identifiers were incorporated during preparation of the TCRbeta library. One entry per CDR3 protein, called by TCRdb with MiXCR from the PCR reads. The table has about 400,000 distinct CDR3 sequences, approximately 20% seen once. The source was PBMCs from the stem cell graft donor, collected from the stem cell graft. These receptor sequences come from a human donor who donated a stem cell graft to a child with acute myeloid leukemia.

The chain has TRBV5-1 and TRBJ1-1; TRBD1 is a possible D gene (5 bases). Germline V gene sequence: CDR1 SGHRS, CDR2 YFSETQ. This CDR3 region has 15 residues. Trimming removed 0 bases at V and 1 base at J, with 10 bases between. In DNA form, the CDR3 reads TGCGCCAGCAGCTTGGGAGGAGGGGCGAACACTGAAGCTTTCTTT. It codes for CASSLGGGANTEAFF. The variable domain in full, with the rest retrieved from reference TRBV5-1 and TRBJ1-1, is KAGVTQTPRYLIKTRGQQVTLSCSPISGHRSVSWYQQTPGQGLQFLFEYFSETQRNKGNFPGRFSGRQFSNSRSEMNVSTLELGDSALYLCASSLGGGANTEAFFGQGTRLTVV.

V gene TRBV2 combines with J gene TRBJ2-1; D unclear. Germline assignment: CDR1 SNHLY and CDR2 FYNNEI. The CDR3 is made up of 14 amino acids. V gave up 6 bases and J gave up 7 bases, with 16 bases separating them. The CDR3 DNA follows: TGTGCCAGCAGATACGGACGAAAAGGGAATGAGCAGTTCTTC. Protein: CASRYGRKGNEQFF.

The rearrangement links TRBV12-3 or TRBV12-4 to TRBJ1-1; D gene uncertain. V was cut by 6 bases and J by 0 bases, with 8 bases left in between. CDR3 length equals 13 residues. For the CDR3, the DNA is TGTGCCAGCAGCGCCACGATGAACACTGAAGCTTTCTTT. Protein: CASSATMNTEAFF.

The chain is built from TRBV29-1 and TRBJ1-2, with D hard to call. The CDR3 runs to 13 residues. Germline V gene lookup returns CDR1 SQVTM and CDR2 ANQGSEA. Trimming took 1 base from V and 0 from J, leaving 6 bases between them. The CDR3 reads CSVEGSANYGYTF. In DNA form, the CDR3 reads TGCAGCGTTGAAGGGTCGGCTAACTATGGCTACACCTTC.

This clonotype was observed many times. This chain links TRBV5-1 with TRBJ1-1; D unclear. Germline CDR1 SGHRS, CDR2 YFSETQ. Trimming stripped 5 bases from V and 3 bases from J, with 5 bases between. This CDR3 has 11 residues. The CDR3 sequence is CASSRDTEAFF. The CDR3 DNA follows: TGCGCCAGCAGTCGAGACACTGAAGCTTTCTTT.

J is TRBJ2-1 and V is TRBV5-1, with TRBD1 matching 11 bases. The CDR3 totals 15 residues. Germline CDR1 reads SGHRS; CDR2 reads YFSETQ. Trimming cost V 4 bases and J 9 bases; bases outside gene matches: 9. The DNA of the CDR3 is TGCGCCAGCAGCCCTTTGCCGGGACAGGGGGTTGAGCAGTTCTTC. It encodes CASSPLPGQGVEQFF. The full variable domain, rest sourced from reference TRBV5-1 and TRBJ2-1, is KAGVTQTPRYLIKTRGQQVTLSCSPISGHRSVSWYQQTPGQGLQFLFEYFSETQRNKGNFPGRFSGRQFSNSRSEMNVSTLELGDSALYLCASSPLPGQGVEQFFGPGTRLTVL.

The chain combines TRBV29-1 with TRBJ1-1; tentatively, D is TRBD1 (6 bases). V lost 2 bases and J 3 bases, leaving 19 bases between the germline ends. This CDR3 comprises 16 residues. The V gene's germline CDR1 is SQVTM and CDR2 ANQGSEA. CDR3 DNA: TGCAGCGTTGAATACCGCGCCGGGGGCGTGGACACTGAAGCTTTCTTT. Residues: CSVEYRAGGVDTEAFF.

J is TRBJ2-7 and V is TRBV4-1, with D possibly matching TRBD1 (6 bases). Trimming took off 4 bases at V and 0 bases at J, with 16 bases between the two ends. The CDR3 extends over 16 amino acids. CDR1 and CDR2 from the germline V gene are MGHRA and YSYEKL. CDR3 in amino acids: CASSPVQGRDSYEQYF. The CDR3 DNA reads as TGCGCCAGCAGCCCAGTTCAGGGGCGCGACTCCTACGAGCAGTACTTC.

The rearrangement uses TRBV24-1 and TRBJ1-5; D unclear. CDR3 size: 12 residues. The germline V gene has CDR1 KGHDR and CDR2 SFDVKD. V lost 4 bases and J 6 bases, leaving 6 bases between the germline ends. The CDR3 DNA reads TGTGCCACCAGTGACGGGGTTCAGCCCCAGCATTTT. Encoded protein: CATSDGVQPQHF.

This clonotype was recorded a few times. This sequence joins TRBV19 and TRBJ2-5; D assignment may be TRBD1 or TRBD2 (6 bases each). The CDR3 sequence is 16 residues long. Per germline, CDR1 LNHDA and CDR2 SQIVND (reference sequence). V lost 2 bases, J lost 0 bases, and 13 bases lay in between. The CDR3 DNA follows: TGTGCCAGTAGTATATTCCCGGGGGCTCACCAAGAGACCCAGTACTTC. The encoded protein is CASSIFPGAHQETQYF.

This clonotype appeared many times. The rearrangement joins TRBV29-1 to TRBJ2-2; 7 bases match TRBD1. The CDR3 spans 12 residues. Unmatched junction bases numbered 6, after V lost 7 bases and J lost 7 bases. The germline gives CDR1 SQVTM, CDR2 ANQGSEA. This CDR3 is CSAERGRGELFF. Written as DNA, the CDR3 is TGCAGCGCCGAGAGGGGGCGCGGGGAGCTGTTTTTT.

This clonotype was seen more than once but under ten times. The chain couples TRBV5-5 to TRBJ2-7; no clear D gene. The CDR3 is 16 residues long. CDR1 SGHKS and CDR2 YYEKEE come from the germline V gene (reference sequence). V gave up 1 base and J gave up 2 bases, with 16 bases separating them. The CDR3 region has the DNA TGTGCCAGCAGCTTGCTTGCTGCCGATCCGCCCTACGAGCAGTACTTC. Translation gives CASSLLAADPPYEQYF.

This clonotype was detected many times. The chain uses TRBV20-1 and TRBJ1-2; D may be TRBD1 (6 bases). The CDR3 loop spans 15 amino acids. In germline, CDR1 is DFQATT, CDR2 SNEGSKA (reference sequence). V was pared by 2 bases and J by 7 bases, with 20 bases between. The CDR3 region is CSARSSGTFFSGYTF. The CDR3, as DNA: TGCAGTGCTAGATCTTCCGGGACATTCTTCTCTGGCTACACCTTC.

V usage is TRBV20-1 and J usage is TRBJ2-6; D is uncertain. The ends were cut back, 6 bases at V and 2 bases at J, with 11 bases in the middle. The CDR3 loop spans 14 amino acids. Germline lookup yields CDR1 DFQATT and CDR2 SNEGSKA (reference sequence). The CDR3 protein is CSAESYAGANVLTF. The CDR3 DNA reads as TGCAGTGCAGAGAGCTATGCTGGGGCCAACGTCCTGACTTTC.

The gene calls are TRBV6-8 and TRBJ2-1; 10 bases are shared with TRBD1. Germline CDR1 reads MNHGY; CDR2 reads SAAAGT. V trimming: 9 bases; J trimming: 1 base; junction bases outside the gene matches: 12. The CDR3 totals 17 residues. The DNA of the CDR3 is TGTGCCAGGAGGGGAGACAGGGGGCTAAAGTCCTACAATGAGCAGTTCTTC. This encodes CARRGDRGLKSYNEQFF.

This chain joins TRBV5-1 and TRBJ2-1, with a possible D match to TRBD1 (6 bases). The ends were cut back, 4 bases at V and 0 bases at J, with 14 bases in the middle. Germline-derived CDR1 and CDR2 are SGHRS and YFSETQ. The CDR3 runs to 16 residues. CDR3 in amino acids: CASSPGTGHSYNEQFF. The DNA for the CDR3 is TGCGCCAGCAGCCCGGGAACAGGGCACTCCTACAATGAGCAGTTCTTC.

This clonotype was seen only a few times. The gene calls are TRBV9 and TRBJ1-2; the D is unclear. V lost 0 bases, J lost 4 bases, and 7 bases lay in between. The germline gives CDR1 SGDLS, CDR2 YYNGEE. This CDR3 has 13 residues. The CDR3 DNA reads as TGTGCCAGCAGCGTAGATGGATCCTATGGCTACACCTTC. This translates into CASSVDGSYGYTF.

The chain's CDR3 is CATSRDPGGTDTQYF. CDR3 in DNA: TGTGCCACCAGCAGAGACCCAGGGGGAACAGATACGCAGTATTTT. The chain links TRBV15 to TRBJ2-3; 7 bases map to TRBD1. The CDR3 is 15 amino acids. CDR1 is LNHNV, CDR2 YYDKDF, per germline (reference sequence). The trim removed 0 bases at V and 3 bases at J, leaving 3 bases unmatched.

The sample holds many counts of this clonotype. The gene calls are TRBV4-3 and TRBJ2-7, with D possibly called TRBD1 or TRBD2 (6 bases each). With 6 bases removed from V and 0 bases from J, the gap between germline ends came to 15 bases. Germline V lookup: CDR1 LGHNA, CDR2 YSLEER. The CDR3 spans 15 residues. The CDR3 spells CASRGGLGSSYEQYF. The CDR3 nucleotides are TGCGCCAGCAGAGGGGGACTCGGGAGCTCCTACGAGCAGTACTTC.

This clonotype was recorded at least ten times. The J gene is TRBJ2-2, the V gene TRBV12-3 or TRBV12-4, with D unresolved. The V end lost 10 bases, the J end lost 5 bases, and 14 bases lay between the germline ends. This CDR3 has 13 amino acids. The CDR3 DNA reads TGTGCCACCGCGAAGGGTGGAACCGGGGAGCTGTTTTTT. Residues: CATAKGGTGELFF.

The chain recombines TRBV25-1 with TRBJ2-3; D uncertain. Trimming left V 2 bases short and J 4 bases short, with 7 bases between. The germline CDR1 and CDR2 sequences are MGHDK and SYGVNS. This CDR3 comprises 13 residues. The CDR3 reads CASSEADPDTQYF. DNA for the CDR3: TGTGCCAGCAGTGAAGCAGATCCAGATACGCAGTATTTT.

In this sample, this clonotype turned up many times. The chain joins TRBV20-1 to TRBJ2-1, with 7 bases identical to TRBD2. CDR3 length: 14 amino acids. CDR1 and CDR2 (germline): DFQATT, SNEGSKA (reference sequence). The junction had 11 bases not matched to a gene; V was cut back by 3 bases and J by 9 bases. The CDR3 coding sequence is TGCAGTGCTAGGTCCGGGGGAGGGCCGGCTGAGCAGTTCTTC. This translates into CSARSGGGPAEQFF.

The rearrangement links TRBV5-1 to TRBJ2-7, with 8 nucleotides matching TRBD2. Germline CDR1 reads SGHRS; CDR2 reads YFSETQ. The CDR3 has 17 residues. The V and J ends lost 3 bases and 0 bases, in that order; junction bases with no gene match: 11. Here the CDR3 DNA reads TGCGCCAGCAGCTCCGGGGGGGCGGACGTAGCCTCCTACGAGCAGTACTTC. Encoded protein: CASSSGGADVASYEQYF.

The genes are TRBV25-1 and TRBJ1-6; perhaps TRBD1 as D (6 bases). The CDR3 has 14 amino acids. Germline values: CDR1 MGHDK, CDR2 SYGVNS. V lost 8 bases and J 7 bases, leaving 15 bases between the germline ends. The CDR3, as DNA: TGTGCCAGCTCAGACCTCAGGGGAAATTCACCCCTCCACTTT. Its protein is CASSDLRGNSPLHF. The entire variable domain, with the rest obtained from reference TRBV25-1 and TRBJ1-6, is as follows: EADIYQTPRYLVIGTGKKITLECSQTMGHDKMYWYQQDPGMELHLIHYSYGVNSTEKGDLSSESTVSRIRTEHFPLTLESARPSHTSQYLCASSDLRGNSPLHFGNGTRLTVT.

The chain combines TRBV11-2 with TRBJ2-6; D is undetermined. Germline CDR1 SGHAT, CDR2 FQNNGV. This CDR3 is built from 18 residues. Trimming took off 1 base at V and 0 bases at J, with 13 bases between the two ends. In DNA, the CDR3 is TGTGCCAGCAGCTTAGTCTTGACCCCACGCTCTGGGGCCAACGTCCTGACTTTC. This sequence encodes CASSLVLTPRSGANVLTF.

This clonotype has only a few counts. The gene calls are TRBV29-1 and TRBJ1-1; D is perhaps TRBD1 (5 bases). CDR1 SQVTM and CDR2 ANQGSEA come from the germline V gene. Trimming pared 0 bases from V and 8 bases from J, leaving 31 bases between. The CDR3 totals 19 residues. The CDR3 DNA reads TGCAGCGTTGAAGATCTTCGAGCCCTCTCGGGGACCACGAGAGCCGAAGCTTTCTTT. It codes for CSVEDLRALSGTTRAEAFF.

This clonotype has ten or more counts. CDR3 in amino acids: CASSPGVLGYEQYF. CDR3 bases: TGCGCCAGCAGCCCGGGGGTACTGGGGTACGAGCAGTACTTC. V and J are TRBV5-1 and TRBJ2-7, with a possible D match to TRBD2 (6 bases). V lost 4 bases, J lost 4 bases, and 15 bases lay in between. Germline lookup yields CDR1 SGHRS and CDR2 YFSETQ. The CDR3 is 14 residues long. Full variable domain (missing parts from reference TRBV5-1 and TRBJ2-7): KAGVTQTPRYLIKTRGQQVTLSCSPISGHRSVSWYQQTPGQGLQFLFEYFSETQRNKGNFPGRFSGRQFSNSRSEMNVSTLELGDSALYLCASSPGVLGYEQYFGPGTRLTVT.

The J gene is TRBJ2-3, the V gene TRBV4-3, with 9 positions matching TRBD2. CDR1 is LGHNA, CDR2 YSLEER, per germline. The CDR3 consists of 18 residues. The ends lost 0 bases at V and 2 bases at J; junction bases unmatched: 9. The CDR3 nucleotides read TGCGCCAGCAGCCAAGATCGAGGTAGCGGGAGATTCACAGATACGCAGTATTTT. This encodes CASSQDRGSGRFTDTQYF.

V is TRBV12-3 or TRBV12-4 and J is TRBJ2-7, with D unresolved. The ends were cut back, 2 bases at V and 0 bases at J, with 14 bases in the middle. The CDR3 has 16 residues. The CDR3 region has the DNA TGTGCCAGCAGTTTATCATCCGGTTCCAGCTCCTACGAGCAGTACTTC. This sequence encodes CASSLSSGSSSYEQYF.